These 28 T cell receptor beta chains were sequenced from one sample in a study of blood T cells in healthy people across ages. Primers used in a second PCR of roughly 6 to 11 cycles were a sample-barcoded 5' primer and a J-beta primer mix. MiXCR was run by TCRdb on the 5' RACE reads, yielding one entry per CDR3 protein. The sample has under 1,100,000 distinct CDR3 sequences; 25% are singletons. The data also belong to a second study, concerning T cells of mothers and their children.

The sample was blood. These receptors all come from a girl aged 2 to 9 in good health.

The rearrangement links TRBV28 to TRBJ1-1; maybe TRBD1 (6 bases). CDR1 MDHEN and CDR2 SYDVKM come from the germline V gene. This CDR3 spans 15 amino acids. V shed 3 bases and J shed 3 bases, with 14 bases lying between them. CDR3 loop: CASSFFGGLDTEAFF. The CDR3 nucleotides are TGTGCCAGCAGTTTTTTCGGGGGGCTCGACACTGAAGCTTTCTTT.

This clonotype has a count of ten or more. The chain recombines TRBV29-1 with TRBJ2-5, with D tentatively TRBD2 (5 bases). V lost 4 bases and J 3 bases, leaving 6 bases between the germline ends. The CDR3 length is 11 residues. Germline V CDR1 and CDR2: SQVTM, ANQGSEA. The CDR3 DNA reads as TGCAGCGTTGGGGGAGAAGAGACCCAGTACTTC. Its protein is CSVGGEETQYF.

The V and J genes are TRBV7-2 and TRBJ1-3; tentatively, D is TRBD1 (5 bases). V was clipped by 0 bases and J by 4 bases, with 7 bases between them. In germline, CDR1 is SGHTA, CDR2 FQGNSA. The CDR3 sequence is 14 residues long. In DNA form, the CDR3 reads TGTGCCAGCAGCTTAGCTGCAGGGGGAAACACCATATATTTT. This translates into CASSLAAGGNTIYF.

This clonotype was seen a handful of times. V gene TRBV9 combines with J gene TRBJ2-5; no clear D gene. The DNA matches TRBJ2-1 better at its end, which makes the J call doubtful. The CDR3 totals 15 residues. Germline loops: CDR1 SGDLS, CDR2 YYNGEE. The CDR3 reads CASSVSAYSRNEQFF. As DNA, the CDR3 is TGTGCCAGCAGCGTTTCGGCGTACAGTCGGAATGAGCAGTTCTTC.

This clonotype was found a few times. J is TRBJ1-2 and V is TRBV2; D perhaps matches TRBD1 (6 bases). The CDR3 consists of 18 residues. V shed 7 bases and J shed 4 bases, with 28 bases lying between them. CDR1 is SNHLY, CDR2 FYNNEI, per germline. CDR3 DNA: TGTGCCAGCAAACTATTCAAAGGACAGCCCGAGGGGGGCTATGGCTACACCTTC. Translated, it gives CASKLFKGQPEGGYGYTF.

V usage is TRBV20-1 and J usage is TRBJ2-5; perhaps D is TRBD1 or TRBD2 (5 bases each). This CDR3 is built from 13 residues. Germline assignment: CDR1 DFQATT and CDR2 SNEGSKA (reference sequence). Trimming cost V 6 bases and J 4 bases, with 15 bases left between them. The CDR3 loop reads CSAPGVGVETQYF. CDR3 nucleotides: TGCAGTGCCCCCGGAGTGGGGGTAGAGACCCAGTACTTC.

CDR3 sequence: CASSYSGERNGELFF. In nucleotides, the CDR3 is TGTGCCAGCAGTTACTCGGGAGAGCGGAACGGGGAGCTGTTTTTT. This rearrangement joins TRBV6-2 or TRBV6-3 to TRBJ2-2; possibly TRBD2 for D (5 bases). V was pared by 0 bases and J by 7 bases, with 12 bases between. The CDR3 sequence is 15 residues long. The germline V gene has CDR1 MNHEY and CDR2 SVGEGT.

This clonotype was seen only a few times. At one end, the junction sequence differs from germline, possibly due to a read error. This chain joins TRBV7-2 and TRBJ1-1; D ambiguous. Per the germline V gene, CDR1 is SGHTA and CDR2 is FQGNSA. This CDR3 contains 13 residues. The CDR3 DNA is TGTGCCAGCAGCTTTTCGTCCGGGTCTGAGGCTTTCTTT. As protein: CASSFSSGSEAFF.

This clonotype was seen a handful of times. The chain uses TRBV20-1 and TRBJ2-1; 7 nucleotides match TRBD2. CDR1 and CDR2 from the germline V gene are DFQATT and SNEGSKA (reference sequence). This CDR3 contains 12 residues. V lost 3 bases, J lost 7 bases, and 3 bases stayed unmatched. The CDR3 nucleotides are TGCAGTGCTAGGGGGGGGGAGAATGAGCAGTTCTTC. Translating gives CSARGGENEQFF.

V is TRBV29-1 and J is TRBJ2-1; D is possibly TRBD1 or TRBD2 (5 bases each). The CDR3 consists of 13 residues. From germline, CDR1 is SQVTM and CDR2 ANQGSEA. With 3 bases removed from V and 8 bases from J, the gap between germline ends came to 14 bases. The DNA for the CDR3 is TGCAGCGTTGAGGAACTCCTGGGGGATGAGCAGTTCTTC. Translation: CSVEELLGDEQFF.

This chain links TRBV12-3 or TRBV12-4 with TRBJ1-1; TRBD1 is a possible D gene (6 bases). The CDR3 contains 15 residues. V shed 5 bases and J shed 12 bases, with 25 bases lying between them. Written as DNA, the CDR3 is TGTGCCAGCAGTACACTGAGGGGGTCCCCGGCCCCTACTTTCTTT. Amino acid sequence: CASSTLRGSPAPTFF.

This chain links TRBV29-1 with TRBJ2-5, with D perhaps TRBD2 (6 bases). V shed 1 base and J shed 4 bases, with 13 bases lying between them. The CDR3 is 14 residues long. Germline CDR1 and CDR2: SQVTM and ANQGSEA. CDR3 sequence: CSVEVMEGLETQYF. For the CDR3, the DNA is TGCAGCGTTGAAGTTATGGAGGGATTAGAGACCCAGTACTTC.

The chain uses TRBV29-1 and TRBJ2-6; the D is unclear. Trimming took 7 bases from V and 1 from J, leaving 8 bases between them. Germline V CDR1 and CDR2: SQVTM, ANQGSEA. The CDR3 has 13 amino acids. The CDR3 region has the DNA TGCAGCGCTCGTCAATCTGGGGCCAACGTCCTGACTTTC. As protein: CSARQSGANVLTF.

Turning to this clonotype: A clone one base away is much larger, so this may be a read error. The final CDR3 position lacks the conserved phenylalanine or tryptophan, pointing to a likely read error. The chain couples TRBV4-3 to TRBJ2-4; maybe TRBD1 (7 bases). Germline V gene data show CDR1 as LGHNA and CDR2 as YSLEER. The CDR3 contains 14 residues. V lost 2 bases and J 8 bases, leaving 13 bases between the germline ends. CDR3 in amino acids: CASSQLTGRYIQYI. CDR3 nucleotides: TGCGCCAGCAGCCAACTGACAGGGAGGTACATTCAGTACATC.

The table lists this clonotype with a few counts. The V gene is TRBV25-1, the J gene TRBJ2-5; D is undetermined. CDR1 is MGHDK and CDR2 is SYGVNS in the germline V gene. The V gene lost 2 bases and the J gene lost 2 bases, with 15 bases spanning the gap. The CDR3 is 16 residues long. The CDR3 loop reads CASSERARPEQETQYF. For the CDR3, the DNA is TGTGCCAGCAGTGAACGGGCTAGACCGGAGCAAGAGACCCAGTACTTC.

The chain combines TRBV7-9 with TRBJ2-1; TRBD2 matches 8 bases. The CDR3 has 17 residues. V shed 6 bases, J shed 0 bases, and the junction held 10 bases outside the gene matches. Germline CDR1 is SEHNR and CDR2 is FQNEAQ (reference sequence). The CDR3 protein is CASSLPSSGASYNEQFF. For the CDR3, the DNA is TGTGCCAGCAGTCTCCCGAGTAGCGGGGCCTCCTACAATGAGCAGTTCTTC.

The V gene is TRBV5-1, the J gene TRBJ2-1, with 14 bases that match TRBD2. Germline trimming cut 6 bases from V and 16 bases from J; bases unmatched to any gene: 9. The CDR3 runs 13 residues. The germline V gene encodes CDR1 SGHRS and CDR2 YFSETQ. The CDR3 nucleotides are TGCGCCAGCAAAGGGACTAGCGGGAGAGCCGAATTCTTC. Amino acid sequence: CASKGTSGRAEFF.

This clonotype was counted only a few times. The V gene is TRBV7-2, the J gene TRBJ1-3, with D perhaps TRBD1 (5 bases). The CDR3 covers 16 residues. V was pared by 4 bases and J by 0 bases, with 13 bases between. Germline CDR1 SGHTA, CDR2 FQGNSA. The chain's CDR3 is CASSSSGAISGNTIYF. The CDR3 DNA reads as TGTGCCAGCAGCTCCTCCGGGGCCATCTCTGGAAACACCATATATTTT.

This clonotype was seen repeatedly, ten times or more. The genes are TRBV28 and TRBJ2-5; maybe TRBD2 (5 bases). The V end was cut by 5 bases, the J end by 4 bases, with 11 bases between. This CDR3 is built from 13 residues. From germline, CDR1 is MDHEN and CDR2 SYDVKM. The CDR3 sequence is CASSPTIGETQYF. For the CDR3, the DNA is TGTGCCAGCAGTCCGACTATCGGAGAGACCCAGTACTTC.

The rearrangement joins TRBV29-1 to TRBJ2-5; D is uncertain. The J call is in doubt because the DNA end fits TRBJ2-1 better. The CDR3 is made up of 11 amino acids. The V gene's germline CDR1 is SQVTM and CDR2 ANQGSEA. The CDR3 sequence: CSVGDYNEQFF. Written as DNA, the CDR3 is TGCAGCGTTGGGGACTACAATGAGCAGTTCTTC.

In this sample, this clonotype turned up a few times. This chain connects TRBV20-1 to TRBJ1-1; D is unresolved. There are 12 residues in the CDR3. The germline gives CDR1 DFQATT, CDR2 SNEGSKA (reference sequence). V was trimmed by 2 bases and J by 1 base, leaving 5 bases between them. CDR3 protein: CSARTANTEAFF. The DNA for the CDR3 is TGCAGTGCTAGAACGGCGAACACTGAAGCTTTCTTT.

This clonotype was counted a few times. The gene calls are TRBV29-1 and TRBJ1-2, with D perhaps TRBD1 (5 bases). Germline V gene data show CDR1 as SQVTM and CDR2 as ANQGSEA. This CDR3 contains 13 residues. V lost 7 bases and J lost 5, with 17 bases in between. The CDR3 DNA follows: TGCAGCGCCGGTGGAGGGGATGTTTATGGCTACACCTTC. It yields the protein CSAGGGDVYGYTF.

This clonotype was seen a handful of times. This rearrangement joins TRBV7-6 to TRBJ2-1; D gene ambiguous. The V gene lost 2 bases and the J gene lost 8 bases, with 16 bases spanning the gap. Germline V gives CDR1 SGHVS, CDR2 FNYEAQ. The CDR3 covers 15 residues. DNA for the CDR3: TGTGCCAGCAGCTTATATGACACCCGCTGGGATGAGCAGTTCTTC. The encoded protein is CASSLYDTRWDEQFF.

The chain has TRBV29-1 and TRBJ2-5, with unresolved D. Germline V gene lookup returns CDR1 SQVTM and CDR2 ANQGSEA. The CDR3 has 12 amino acids. V lost 0 bases to trimming and J lost 7 bases, with 9 bases between them. CDR3 nucleotides: TGCAGCGTTGAAGAGGGTCTAGGGACCCAGTACTTC. It codes for CSVEEGLGTQYF.

The chain carries TRBV29-1 and TRBJ2-1, with D possibly being TRBD2 (5 bases). CDR1 and CDR2 from the germline V gene are SQVTM and ANQGSEA. The CDR3 contains 16 residues. Trimming removed 5 bases from V and 4 bases from J, with 21 bases in between. The CDR3 DNA sequence: TGCAGCGTTCAGTGGGCGGGCACCGCCGCTTACAATGAGCAGTTCTTC. Translated: CSVQWAGTAAYNEQFF.

This clonotype was seen only a few times. The J gene is TRBJ1-1, the V gene TRBV10-3; 9 bases line up with TRBD1. Germline V gives CDR1 ENHRY, CDR2 SYGVKD. The CDR3 is 15 amino acids. V was pared by 3 bases and J by 4 bases, with 6 bases of the junction left unmatched. The CDR3 DNA reads TGTGCCATCAGTGAAGAACAGGGGGCCGGCACTGAAGCTTTCTTT. This codes for CAISEEQGAGTEAFF.

In its sample, this clonotype was seen a few times. The chain uses TRBV25-1 and TRBJ2-5; D ambiguous. The J call may be mistaken, given a closer DNA end match to TRBJ2-1. Germline-derived CDR1 and CDR2 are MGHDK and SYGVNS. The CDR3 consists of 15 residues. CDR3 sequence (DNA): TGTGCCAGCAGTGAACGAGCGATTGTTGGCAATGAGCAGTTCTTC. Translation gives CASSERAIVGNEQFF.

The rearrangement links TRBV12-3 or TRBV12-4 to TRBJ2-2, with D perhaps TRBD1 or TRBD2 (5 bases each). V lost 1 base and J 3 bases, leaving 15 bases between the germline ends. CDR3 length equals 17 residues. CDR3 DNA: TGTGCCAGCAGTTTAGAGGGTTGGGGGTATTACACCGGGGAGCTGTTTTTT. This sequence encodes CASSLEGWGYYTGELFF.